These T cell receptor beta chains were read from a single sample in a study of human T cells and chemical hapten exposure. One entry per CDR3 protein, called by TCRdb with MiXCR from the RACE reads. The sample lists some 91,000 distinct CDR3 sequences; 9.5% to 15% were seen once. Specimen: whole blood, collected in connection with sensitization to the hapten diphenylcyclopropenone (DPC). All receptors come from a woman aged 40 to 50 with alopecia areata. Some clones in this sample may be carry-over from other donors' samples. Both conserved end residues are part of each CDR3. D genes are given only for firm matches. Clone size is not always given. Where it is, it says once, few, many or a class for expanded clones.

j_call d_call v_call clone_size cdr3_aa cdr3_nt
TRBJ2-6 TRBD1 TRBV6-5 many CASSHRDRGLSGANVLTF TGTGCCAGCAGTCACCGGGACAGGGGACTTTCTGGGGCCAACGTCCTGACTTTC
TRBJ2-5 TRBD2 TRBV7-2 NA CASSLGGLAGRETQYF TGTGCCAGCAGCTTAGGAGGACTAGCGGGACGAGAGACCCAGTACTTC
TRBJ2-7 TRBD2 TRBV20-1 many CSASQSGAGAQEQYF TGCAGTGCTAGTCAATCTGGAGCGGGAGCACAAGAGCAGTACTTC
TRBJ2-5 TRBD2 TRBV9 many CASSGTSGRSETQYF TGTGCCAGCAGTGGGACTAGCGGGAGGTCAGAGACCCAGTACTTC
TRBJ1-2 NA TRBV27 few CASSPGGGPGYTF TGTGCCAGCAGTCCTGGTGGGGGGCCGGGCTACACCTTC
TRBJ2-3 NA TRBV20-1 NA CSAMFTDTQYF TGCAGTGCTATGTTCACAGATACGCAGTATTTT
TRBJ1-6 TRBD1 TRBV7-9 few CASSADRAIGSPLHF TGTGCCAGCAGCGCCGACAGGGCGATCGGTTCACCCCTCCACTTT
TRBJ2-2 NA TRBV28 many CASSSLTPDTGELFF TGTGCCAGCAGTTCCCTTACGCCGGACACCGGGGAGCTGTTTTTT
TRBJ2-1 TRBD1 TRBV6-6 few CASTENGDRVHEQFF TGTGCCAGCACTGAAAATGGGGACAGGGTCCATGAGCAGTTCTTC
TRBJ2-3 TRBD1 TRBV20-1 once CSAQDRGQGDTQYF TGCAGTGCTCAGGACAGGGGTCAAGGAGATACGCAGTATTTT
TRBJ2-5 NA TRBV18 NA CASSPHAQETQYF TGTGCCAGCTCACCACACGCCCAAGAGACCCAGTACTTC
TRBJ2-3 NA TRBV28 few CASSPPTDRNTQYF TGTGCCAGCAGTCCACCGACGGATCGGAATACGCAGTATTTT